The clone carrying this T cell receptor (beta chain) was detected only a few times. These data are taken from a study of blood T cell repertoires in COVID-19. Study as a whole: Samples taken during acute and convalescent COVID-19 were collected in the United States, Italy and Spain. PBMCs, B-cell-depleted T cells, or T cells provided the cDNA or gDNA that made up the material.

The germline CDR1 and CDR2 sequences are PRHDT and FYEKMQ (reference sequence). The CDR3 is 16 amino acids. J gave up 3 bases and V 0 bases, and 6 bases lay outside the gene matches. In the original analysis: Reference gene primer amplification yielded estimated nucleated cell counts. Assay: immunoSEQ multiplex PCR; the TCRdb copy retains only in-frame clones and omits some. The D gene and trimming were derived from the DNA, and the V and J assignments and clone size from that table. The data contain 100,000 to 150,000 clones, about 86% of them seen just once; the ten biggest clones take up around 15%.

The sequencing sample was made of peripheral blood. This receptor was obtained from a woman aged 45 to 65 with acute or convalescent COVID-19. J is TRBJ2-7 and V is TRBV13, with 9 bases matching TRBD2. The CDR3 nucleotides read TGTGCCAGCAGCTTAGGAAGTCTAGCGGGGATCTACGAGCAGTACTTC. Its translation is CASSLGSLAGIYEQYF.